This record covers a single TCR beta chain. Sequencing used immunoSEQ multiplex PCR; TCRdb keeps in-frame clones, though not all of them. The sample includes over 150,000 clones, around 87% seen only once; the top ten take roughly 0.53%. This specimen belongs to a study of blood T cell repertoires in COVID-19. V dropped 5 bases and J dropped 8; count of bases not matched to a gene: 8. In germline, CDR1 is SGHTA, CDR2 FQGTGA. This CDR3 region has 14 residues. The rearrangement uses TRBV7-3 and TRBJ2-1; 8 bases are shared with TRBD1. This clonotype was sampled from a man in his 60s with COVID-19, enrolled during active disease. Material for sequencing was peripheral blood. Here the CDR3 reads CASSKKGQGYEQFF. The CDR3 nucleotides read TGTGCCAGCAGCAAAAAAGGACAGGGCTATGAGCAGTTCTTC.